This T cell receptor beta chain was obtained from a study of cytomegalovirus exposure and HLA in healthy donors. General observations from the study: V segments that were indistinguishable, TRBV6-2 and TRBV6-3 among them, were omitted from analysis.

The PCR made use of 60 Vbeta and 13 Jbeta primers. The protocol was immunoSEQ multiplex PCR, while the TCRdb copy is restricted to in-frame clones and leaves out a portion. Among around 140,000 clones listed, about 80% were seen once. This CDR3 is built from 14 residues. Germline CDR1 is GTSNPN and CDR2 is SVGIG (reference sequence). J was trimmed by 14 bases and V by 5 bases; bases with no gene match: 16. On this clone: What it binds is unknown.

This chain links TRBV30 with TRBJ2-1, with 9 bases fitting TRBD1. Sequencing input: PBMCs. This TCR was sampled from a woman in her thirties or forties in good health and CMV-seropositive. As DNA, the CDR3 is TGTGCCTGGGAGACAGGGGGTAGGGCAGGGCGGGAGTTCTTC. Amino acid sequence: CAWETGGRAGREFF.